This T cell receptor (beta chain) is from a study of blood T cell repertoires in COVID-19 (TCRdb year 2020). Study-level background: The collaborator samples originated in the United States, Italy and Spain and spanned the acute and convalescent phases of COVID-19. The prospective study material was composed of cDNA or gDNA derived from T cells, B-cell-depleted T cells, or PBMCs. Deeply sampled blood TCRbeta repertoires from subjects exposed to, actively infected with, or recovered from COVID-19 were included in the dataset. The repertoires were released in a freely available public database intended as a resource for research on the immune response to SARS-CoV-2. The samples were drawn from the first 160 participants of the ongoing ImmuneRACE study and from more than 1,000 subjects provided by 6 global collaborators. Sample metadata almost always included a de-identified subject ID, COVID-19 status, age in years and sex. Where available, HLA class I and class II types were obtained from metadata supplied by the sample provider rather than from assay-based typing. The full study reports these points: How much clinical and demographic metadata was included differed by source and by participant, and the metadata was provided uncurated.

In Seattle, one collaborating source enrolled patients while the infection was active and tracked those patients longitudinally over the course of disease. Whole blood was collected in K2EDTA tubes by collaborating institutions according to the institutions' own protocols. Collaborator samples were shipped for TCRbeta analysis as frozen whole blood, isolated PBMCs, or DNA extracted from either sample type. The immunoSEQ Assay, a bias-controlled multiplex PCR, was used to amplify TCRbeta CDR3 regions from genomic DNA. In the paper's pipeline: Within the assay, amplification of reference gene primers was used to estimate how many nucleated cells each sample contained. Sequence reads were collapsed and filtered to measure the absolute abundance of every unique TCRbeta CDR3 rearrangement. For each sample, productive Simpson clonality was calculated as the square root of Simpson's diversity index across productive rearrangements. Imported from immuneACCESS, the table was reduced by TCRdb to in-frame sequences with V and J called. These copies leave out some clones; in studies compared against another copy, an unresolved V gene accounts for under half, and the cause of the remainder is not known. For V, J and clone size, that table is used; D and trimming come from the DNA. For this sample there are a few hundred thousand clones; more than 70% appear just once. The top ten constitute 10% to 15% of the sample.

Of note for this clone: No antigen is known for it. The record has no base qualities; no much larger clone is one base away.

The junction carries 20 bases between V and J, which are trimmed by 0 bases and 5 bases respectively. The germline V gene encodes CDR1 MGHRA and CDR2 YSYEKL. Its CDR3 holds 17 amino acids, cysteine through phenylalanine. This entry keeps only the CDR3 DNA: 51 bases, framed from base 1. The TCR comes from a woman aged 50 to 65 with COVID-19, enrolled during active disease. The chain is made from TRBV4-1 and TRBJ2-7; 5 matching bases give a weak D call of TRBD1. The sample consisted of peripheral blood. The DNA sequence is given as TGCGCCAGCAGCCAAGATGTAGGAAGGGGAAGTCGCCACGAGCAGTACTTC. This translates into CASSQDVGRGSRHEQYF.